This T cell receptor (beta chain) was captured by sequencing in a study of CD8 T cells in Susac syndrome. The patients serving as multiple sclerosis controls were treatment-naive. They had stable or active relapsing-remitting disease and fulfilled revised McDonald criteria. Random hexamers were used to reverse transcribe an amount of about 0.45 to 1 ug RNA. Multiplex PCR with immunoSEQ amplified the TCR beta CDR3 across 54 Vbeta and 13 Jbeta. TCRdb passed the immunoSEQ multiplex PCR reads through MiXCR, listing each CDR3 protein once. The sample yields a few hundred thousand distinct CDR3 sequences, roughly 96% seen once. CDR1 SNHLY and CDR2 FYNNEI come from the germline V gene. This CDR3 spans 12 amino acids. Trimming pared 7 bases from V and 11 bases from J, leaving 17 bases between.

The receptor's source is a human donor with multiple sclerosis. The chain uses TRBV2 and TRBJ1-1, with D perhaps matching TRBD1 (5 bases). The specimen was CD4+ T cells from PBMCs. The CDR3 protein is CASTRGSGDAFF. CDR3 bases: TGTGCCAGCACCCGGGGGAGTGGGGACGCTTTCTTT.